This T cell receptor (beta chain) was retrieved from a study of blood T cell repertoires in COVID-19. Study-wide context: Acute-phase and convalescent COVID-19 samples originated in the United States, Italy and Spain. Sources were T cells, B-cell-depleted T cells, or PBMCs; the material itself was cDNA or gDNA.

In the original analysis: Estimation of nucleated cell counts relied on the amplification of reference gene primers. This table comes from immunoSEQ multiplex PCR, and its TCRdb copy is limited to in-frame clones, with some not included. V, J and clone size are taken as reported in that table, and D and trimming were inferred from the DNA itself. Of about 270,000 clones in the sample, approximately 83% were seen once. With V trimmed by 5 bases and J by 4 bases, 7 bases remained unmatched. The CDR3 has 14 amino acids. Germline CDR1 and CDR2: KGHSH and LQKENI. Sequencing was done on a sample of peripheral blood. The receptor's source is a woman aged 45 to 65 who had recovered from COVID-19. The chain is built from TRBV18 and TRBJ2-7, with 8 bases lining up with TRBD2. The CDR3 loop is CASSRSGRGYEQYF. The CDR3 nucleotides read TGTGCCAGCTCAAGGTCCGGGAGGGGGTACGAGCAGTACTTC.